This TCR beta chain was observed in a study of T cell responses to AZD1222 COVID-19 vaccine. Sequenced by immunoSEQ multiplex PCR; TCRdb stores in-frame clones only, minus some. The repertoire has over 110,000 clones, 92% of them found once; the top ten carry around 3%. The germline V gene encodes CDR1 MNHEY and CDR2 SVGAGI. Trimming removed 6 bases from V and 3 bases from J, with 15 bases in between. This CDR3 has 14 amino acids. Remarks on this clone: Its antigen remains unidentified.

Broader study findings: Increases in Spike-specific TCR breadth and depth were seen after two AZD1222 doses. Recipients of AZD1222 seropositive at baseline numbered only 5 to 7.

The sequence derives from an adult in good health. This sample comprised peripheral blood, obtained on day 0 of AZD1222 vaccination. This rearrangement joins TRBV6-5 to TRBJ2-7; a possible D gene is TRBD1 (6 bases). CDR3 sequence reads: CASSTRDTNYEQYF. CDR3 DNA: TGTGCCAGCAGCACTCGGGACACAAACTACGAGCAGTACTTC.